These 31 T cell receptor beta chains share one sample of origin, sequenced in a study of Ad26.COV2.S vaccination and SARS-CoV-2 variants. The method was immunoSEQ multiplex PCR; TCRdb's version includes in-frame clones alone and lacks a portion of them. This sample yields 360,000 or so clones, of which around 91% are seen a single time; under 2% belongs to the top ten. Described treatment: roughly 19 received Ad26.COV2.S at low or high dose, single or two shots; about 5 received placebo; per-sample allocation not given. Sampling was done on day 63 after the first vaccine or placebo injection. The sample was peripheral blood, taken in a trial of Ad26.COV2.S vaccine versus placebo. The receptors derive from a person between 18 and 65 years old who received the Ad26.COV2.S COVID-19 vaccine or a placebo.

This chain connects TRBV27 to TRBJ2-3; 16 positions agree with TRBD2. In germline, CDR1 is MNHEY, CDR2 SMNVEV (reference sequence). J lost 3 bases, V lost 6 bases, and 15 bases had no gene match. There are 20 residues in the CDR3. The CDR3 sequence: CASRSAGLAGGTHETDTQYF. CDR3 DNA sequence: TGTGCCAGCAGATCAGCGGGACTAGCGGGAGGGACGCACGAGACAGATACGCAGTATTTT.

V usage is TRBV5-1 and J usage is TRBJ1-1, with TRBD1 identical over 7 bases. Trimming removed 7 bases from V and 1 base from J; junction bases left unmatched: 4. The germline CDR1 and CDR2 sequences are SGHRS and YFSETQ. The CDR3 extends over 13 amino acids. CDR3 bases: TGCGCCAGCTCGGGACAGACGAACACTGAAGCTTTCTTT. Protein sequence: CASSGQTNTEAFF.

The gene calls are TRBV5-6 and TRBJ1-6; D might be TRBD1 (5 bases). Germline V CDR1 and CDR2: SGHDT, YYEEEE. The V and J ends lost 4 bases and 5 bases respectively, with 10 bases between them. The CDR3 extends over 14 amino acids. CDR3 sequence reads: CASSHTGHNSPLHF. The DNA for the CDR3 is TGTGCCAGCAGCCATACAGGACATAATTCACCCCTCCACTTT. The full variable domain, its missing parts supplied by reference TRBV5-6 and TRBJ1-6, is DAGVTQSPTHLIKTRGQQVTLRCSPKSGHDTVSWYQQALGQGPQFIFQYYEEEERQRGNFPDRFSGHQFPNYSSELNVNALLLGDSALYLCASSHTGHNSPLHFGNGTRLTVT.

The chain couples TRBV27 to TRBJ2-5; a weak D match, TRBD2 (7 bases). The CDR3 contains 15 residues. The germline V gene encodes CDR1 MNHEY and CDR2 SMNVEV (reference sequence). Trimming left V 6 bases short and J 1 base short, with 15 bases between. For the CDR3, the DNA is TGTGCCAGCAGGCCGGCCGGGGGGCTCCAAGAGACCCAGTACTTC. Translating gives CASRPAGGLQETQYF.

V gene TRBV4-3 combines with J gene TRBJ2-1; unclear D gene. The germline V and J ends were trimmed by 0 bases and 0 bases, with 9 bases remaining between them. The CDR3 consists of 16 residues. Germline V gene lookup returns CDR1 LGHNA and CDR2 YSLEER. For the CDR3, the DNA is TGCGCCAGCAGCCAAGATATACTCCTCTCCTACAATGAGCAGTTCTTC. Amino acid sequence: CASSQDILLSYNEQFF.

The chain carries TRBV24-1 and TRBJ1-1, with D tentatively TRBD1 (5 bases). V was trimmed by 3 bases and J by 6 bases, leaving 10 bases between them. The germline CDR1 and CDR2 sequences are KGHDR and SFDVKD. The CDR3 totals 13 residues. In DNA form, the CDR3 reads TGTGCCACCAGTGATATGCGAGGGGCTGAAGCTTTCTTT. Translating it yields CATSDMRGAEAFF.

This sequence joins TRBV3-1 (or the pseudogene TRBV3-2) and TRBJ2-6; D not certain. This CDR3 has 18 residues. Germline-derived CDR1 and CDR2 are LGHDT and YNNKEL (reference sequence). Between the trimmed V and J ends, which lost 0 bases and 0 bases, there was a span of 12 bases. The CDR3 bases are TGTGCCAGCAGCCAAGACGGGCGCCCCCTCTCTGGGGCCAACGTCCTGACTTTC. Encoded protein: CASSQDGRPLSGANVLTF.

This clone was seen ten or more times. This chain connects TRBV7-9 to TRBJ1-1, with D unresolved. CDR3 length equals 15 residues. The V gene lost 5 bases and the J gene lost 0 bases, with 13 bases spanning the gap. CDR1 is SEHNR and CDR2 is FQNEAQ in the germline V gene (reference sequence). The CDR3 DNA follows: TGTGCCAGCAGCCCCAGTGCGGATATGAACACTGAAGCTTTCTTT. Translated: CASSPSADMNTEAFF.

This clone was seen at least ten times. The V and J genes are TRBV29-1 and TRBJ1-2; D is ambiguous. The CDR3 totals 13 residues. Germline V gives CDR1 SQVTM, CDR2 ANQGSEA. Trimming stripped 6 bases from V and 0 bases from J, with 11 bases between. CDR3 amino acids: CSVVDGANYGYTF. Here the CDR3 DNA reads TGCAGCGTCGTGGACGGAGCTAACTATGGCTACACCTTC.

The rearrangement joins TRBV5-1 to TRBJ1-1; perhaps TRBD1 as D (6 bases). Germline V gene sequence: CDR1 SGHRS, CDR2 YFSETQ. This CDR3 has 15 residues. The germline V and J ends were trimmed by 4 bases and 6 bases, with 19 bases remaining between them. CDR3 loop: CASSPDGRGHAEAFF. As DNA, the CDR3 is TGCGCCAGCAGCCCCGACGGACGGGGGCACGCTGAAGCTTTCTTT.

This clone was counted a single time. This same CDR3 is encoded by further DNA sequences in the sample. The chain employs TRBV6-5 and TRBJ2-7; D is ambiguous. Germline V gene lookup returns CDR1 MNHEY and CDR2 SVGAGI. The CDR3 runs 13 residues. Trimming took off 3 bases at V and 1 base at J, with 7 bases between the two ends. The CDR3 region is CASSYPGSYEQYF. The DNA for the CDR3 is TGTGCCAGCAGTTATCCCGGTTCCTACGAGCAGTACTTC.

V is TRBV5-5 and J is TRBJ1-2; D call uncertain. Germline V gene sequence: CDR1 SGHKS, CDR2 YYEKEE (reference sequence). The CDR3 runs 15 residues. V shed 2 bases and J shed 5 bases, with 16 bases lying between them. The CDR3: CASSFKRSWRYGYTF. The CDR3 DNA reads TGTGCCAGCAGCTTTAAAAGGAGTTGGCGGTATGGCTACACCTTC.

The chain is built from TRBV19 and TRBJ1-2, with 8 nucleotides matching TRBD1. V shed 8 bases, J shed 7 bases, and the junction held 9 bases outside the gene matches. This CDR3 comprises 13 residues. The germline V gene encodes CDR1 LNHDA and CDR2 SQIVND (reference sequence). The chain's CDR3 is CASSDRARGGYTF. DNA for the CDR3: TGTGCCAGTTCGGACAGGGCAAGGGGTGGCTACACCTTC.

V gene TRBV28 combines with J gene TRBJ2-7; a weak D match, TRBD2 (5 bases). The germline CDR1 and CDR2 sequences are MDHEN and SYDVKM. The CDR3 extends over 16 amino acids. The V gene lost 2 bases and the J gene lost 4 bases, with 18 bases spanning the gap. CDR3 sequence reads: CASSLPAGYRVYEQYF. The CDR3 coding sequence is TGTGCCAGCAGTTTACCTGCGGGTTATAGGGTTTACGAGCAGTACTTC.

The chain has TRBV29-1 and TRBJ1-5; D gene ambiguous. Trimming shortened V by 6 bases and J by 7 bases, and 16 bases separated the two germline ends. In germline, CDR1 is SQVTM, CDR2 ANQGSEA. The CDR3 is 13 amino acids. CDR3 in amino acids: CSVTHAPGQPQHF. CDR3 sequence (DNA): TGCAGCGTCACCCACGCACCGGGCCAGCCCCAGCATTTT.

This clone has a handful of counts. The rearrangement joins TRBV7-2 to TRBJ2-1, with 7 bases fitting TRBD2. This CDR3 comprises 14 residues. Germline V lookup: CDR1 SGHTA, CDR2 FQGNSA. The J segment lost 9 bases and the V segment lost 1 base, leaving 6 bases of the junction unmatched. The CDR3 spells CASSLGGRAVEQFF. CDR3 nucleotides: TGTGCCAGCAGCTTAGGTGGGAGGGCAGTTGAGCAGTTCTTC. Filled out from reference TRBV7-2 and TRBJ2-1, the complete variable domain reads GAGVSQSPSNKVTEKGKDVELRCDPISGHTALYWYRQSLGQGLEFLIYFQGNSAPDKSGLPSDRFSAERTGGSVSTLTIQRTQQEDSAVYLCASSLGGRAVEQFFGPGTRLTVL.

The V gene is TRBV7-3, the J gene TRBJ2-6; the match to TRBD1 covers 7 bases. After removal of 5 bases from V and 4 bases from J, the junction contained 8 bases not matched to a gene. CDR1 and CDR2 from the germline V gene are SGHTA and FQGTGA. The CDR3 spans 16 residues. Written as DNA, the CDR3 is TGTGCCAGCAGCCCAGGACAGGCCTCCGGGGCCAACGTCCTGACTTTC. It is translated as CASSPGQASGANVLTF. The full variable domain, rest sourced from reference TRBV7-3 and TRBJ2-6, is GAGVSQTPSNKVTEKGKYVELRCDPISGHTALYWYRQSLGQGPEFLIYFQGTGAADDSGLPNDRFFAVRPEGSVSTLKIQRTERGDSAVYLCASSPGQASGANVLTFGAGSRLTVL.

The chain has TRBV6-5 and TRBJ2-3, with TRBD2 matching over 14 bases. J lost 11 bases, V lost 2 bases, and 6 bases had no gene match. The CDR3 extends over 15 amino acids. CDR1 is MNHEY and CDR2 is SVGAGI in the germline V gene. In nucleotides, the CDR3 is TGTGCCAGCAGTTACGGACTAGCGGGAGGCTCCAAGCAGTATTTT. Residues: CASSYGLAGGSKQYF.

This clone appeared once. V gene TRBV18 combines with J gene TRBJ2-4; 9 bases match TRBD1. J was trimmed by 2 bases and V by 1 base; bases with no gene match: 15. This CDR3 contains 20 residues. The germline V gene encodes CDR1 KGHSH and CDR2 LQKENI. The CDR3 protein is CASSPRGTGIGGRTKNIQYF. The CDR3 DNA reads as TGTGCCAGCTCACCACGAGGGACAGGGATAGGGGGGCGAACCAAAAACATTCAGTACTTC. Complete variable domain (other parts from reference TRBV18 and TRBJ2-4): NAGVMQNPRHLVRRRGQEARLRCSPMKGHSHVYWYRQLPEEGLKFMVYLQKENIIDESGMPKERFSAEFPKEGPSILRIQQVVRGDSAAYFCASSPRGTGIGGRTKNIQYFGAGTRLSVL.

This chain joins TRBV30 and TRBJ1-2; 9 bases match TRBD1. Germline V lookup: CDR1 GTSNPN, CDR2 SVGIG (reference sequence). The V gene end was trimmed by 5 bases and the J gene end by 5 bases; junction bases not matched to a gene: 9. The CDR3 is 14 amino acids. DNA for the CDR3: TGTGCCTGGGGAAGGACAGGGGATCGGTATGGCTACACCTTC. Encoded protein: CAWGRTGDRYGYTF.

The chain employs TRBV27 and TRBJ2-2; possibly TRBD1 for D (5 bases). The CDR3 spans 15 residues. Germline V gives CDR1 MNHEY, CDR2 SMNVEV (reference sequence). Between the trimmed V and J ends, which lost 5 bases and 2 bases, there was a span of 12 bases. The CDR3 sequence is CASSPWTPNTGELFF. DNA of the CDR3: TGTGCCAGCAGTCCTTGGACACCTAACACCGGGGAGCTGTTTTTT.

The chain links TRBV23-1 to TRBJ2-1; tentative D call: TRBD2 (6 bases). TRBV23-1 is marked as an open reading frame, function uncertain. This CDR3 has 14 amino acids. The ends were cut back, 6 bases at V and 2 bases at J, with 11 bases in the middle. DNA for the CDR3: TGCGCCAGCAGGTCTAGGGAGGCCTACAATGAGCAGTTCTTC. Its translation: CASRSREAYNEQFF.

The J gene is TRBJ1-2, the V gene TRBV15; 9 nucleotides align to TRBD1. With V trimmed by 3 bases and J by 3 bases, 5 bases remained unmatched. The length of the CDR3 is 15 residues. CDR1 and CDR2 from the germline V gene are LNHNV and YYDKDF (reference sequence). The CDR3 loop reads CATSRDRGVDYGYTF. CDR3 nucleotide sequence: TGTGCCACCAGCAGGGACAGGGGAGTCGACTATGGCTACACCTTC.

The chain couples TRBV7-3 to TRBJ2-1; TRBD1 matches at 7 bases. V shed 2 bases, J shed 2 bases, and the junction held 0 bases outside the gene matches. Germline CDR1 SGHTA, CDR2 FQGTGA. There are 14 residues in the CDR3. The CDR3, as DNA: TGTGCCAGCAGCTTAGGGACAGCCTACAATGAGCAGTTCTTC. This encodes CASSLGTAYNEQFF.

In this sample, this clone turned up once. The chain recombines TRBV7-3 with TRBJ1-1; D possibly corresponds to TRBD1 (6 bases). The CDR3 extends over 14 amino acids. Trimming stripped 0 bases from V and 1 base from J, with 6 bases between. Germline V gene lookup returns CDR1 SGHTA and CDR2 FQGTGA. The DNA of the CDR3 is TGTGCCAGCAGCTTAACGGGGGCGAACACTGAAGCTTTCTTT. Residues: CASSLTGANTEAFF.

This chain connects TRBV2 to TRBJ1-4; no firm D call. Deletions cut 7 bases from V and 8 bases from J, with 14 bases between. This CDR3 is built from 13 residues. The germline gives CDR1 SNHLY, CDR2 FYNNEI. The DNA for the CDR3 is TGTGCCAGCAATCAGGACCGTGGAGAAAAACTGTTTTTT. Protein sequence: CASNQDRGEKLFF. The complete variable domain, with remaining parts taken from reference TRBV2 and TRBJ1-4, reads EPEVTQTPSHQVTQMGQEVILRCVPISNHLYFYWYRQILGQKVEFLVSFYNNEISEKSEIFDDQFSVERPDGSNFTLKIRSTKLEDSAMYFCASNQDRGEKLFFGSGTQLSVL.

J is TRBJ2-6 and V is TRBV5-4; D is undetermined. The V end lost 0 bases, the J end lost 3 bases, and 4 bases lay between the germline ends. The length of the CDR3 is 14 residues. CDR1 is SGHNT and CDR2 is YYREEE in the germline V gene (reference sequence). CDR3 protein: CASSLADGANVLTF. DNA for the CDR3: TGTGCCAGCAGCTTGGCAGATGGGGCCAACGTCCTGACTTTC. The whole variable domain, remainder taken from reference TRBV5-4 and TRBJ2-6, is ETGVTQSPTHLIKTRGQQVTLRCSSQSGHNTVSWYQQALGQGPQFIFQYYREEENGRGNFPPRFSGLQFPNYSSELNVNALELDDSALYLCASSLADGANVLTFGAGSRLTVL.

This clone has more than one count but fewer than ten. Other DNA sequences within the sample encode an identical CDR3. The chain joins TRBV27 to TRBJ1-6; a possible D gene is TRBD1 (6 bases). Per germline, CDR1 MNHEY and CDR2 SMNVEV (reference sequence). Deletions cut 0 bases from V and 7 bases from J, with 10 bases between. This CDR3 region has 15 residues. The CDR3 loop reads CASSLSQGRNSPLHF. The CDR3 nucleotides read TGTGCCAGCAGTTTATCACAGGGCAGGAATTCACCCCTCCACTTT.

The chain joins TRBV28 to TRBJ1-6, with D possibly being TRBD1 (6 bases). Germline V gene data show CDR1 as MDHEN and CDR2 as SYDVKM. V shed 1 base and J shed 9 bases, with 16 bases lying between them. CDR3 length: 16 residues. As DNA, the CDR3 is TGTGCCAGCAGTTTATTAGGAGGGGGGGGTGGTTCACCCCTCCACTTT. Translating it yields CASSLLGGGGGSPLHF.

The CDR3 nucleotides read TGTGCCAGCAGCCAACCCGGGAGCGGGCCGGAGCACGAGCAGTACTTC. The encoded protein is CASSQPGSGPEHEQYF. V and J are TRBV3-1 (or the pseudogene TRBV3-2) and TRBJ2-7; maybe TRBD2 (6 bases). The V end was cut by 2 bases, the J end by 5 bases, with 19 bases between. CDR3 length equals 16 residues. CDR1 LGHDT and CDR2 YNNKEL come from the germline V gene (reference sequence).

This clone has only one observation. The rearrangement uses TRBV19 and TRBJ2-1; D is undetermined. Trimming cost V 1 base and J 7 bases, with 14 bases left between them. The length of the CDR3 is 15 residues. CDR1 and CDR2 from the germline V gene are LNHDA and SQIVND (reference sequence). CDR3 nucleotide sequence: TGTGCCAGTAGTATAGTCGGCGGCCAGACGAATGAGCAGTTCTTC. Translated: CASSIVGGQTNEQFF.